The 3 T cell receptor beta chains given below trace back to one sample, sequenced in a study of CD8 T cells in ankylosing spondylitis. A single record per CDR3 protein comes from TCRdb applying MiXCR to the 5' RACE reads. The sample holds approximately 350,000 distinct CDR3 sequences, 20% seen once. Sequenced: blood, either unsorted or a sorted T cell fraction (not recorded which). The source is a male donor with ankylosing spondylitis or in good health (not recorded which).

This clonotype was seen only once. The chain's CDR3 is CASLGGTGELFF. The CDR3 region has the DNA TGTGCCAGCTTAGGGGGCACCGGGGAGCTGTTTTTT. The chain couples TRBV6-5 to TRBJ2-2, with D possibly TRBD1 on 6 matching bases. CDR3 length: 12 amino acids. Between the trimmed V and J ends, which lost 8 bases and 4 bases, there was a span of 8 bases. The germline gives CDR1 MNHEY, CDR2 SVGAGI.

This clonotype is a singleton in its sample. V gene TRBV15 combines with J gene TRBJ2-1; 11 bases line up with TRBD2. Germline V CDR1 and CDR2: LNHNV, YYDKDF (reference sequence). V shed 0 bases and J 10 bases; nucleotides not matched to a gene: 5. There are 15 residues in the CDR3. Here the CDR3 reads CATSRDSGGAWEQFF. DNA for the CDR3: TGTGCCACCAGCAGAGATAGCGGGGGGGCATGGGAGCAGTTCTTC.

Comment on this clonotype: Because the CDR3's place on the DNA is in doubt, the DNA is left out and the CDR3 is given as listed by TCRdb. This chain joins TRBV9 and TRBJ2-2; the table gives TRBD1 as D, unverified against the DNA. Ends included, the CDR3 has 13 residues. Germline CDR1 SGDLS, CDR2 YYNGEE. The CDR3 here is CASSPGPPGSCFF.